This TCR beta chain was identified during a study of CD8+ T cells in alopecia areata (dated by TCRdb to the late 2010s). At the level of the whole study: Treated patients were enrolled in an open-label pilot trial of oral tofacitinib at 5 to 10 mg twice daily for moderate-to-severe alopecia areata. Tofacitinib was given for 6 to 18 months, followed by 6 months of follow-up off drug to assess delayed response and recurrence. To study T cell clonal expansion in alopecia areata, the researchers applied high-throughput TCRbeta sequencing to both the C3H/HeJ mouse model and human patients. Scalp tissue and sorted CD4+ and CD8+ peripheral blood T cells from patchy and totalis/universalis alopecia areata patients and from healthy controls were covered by human TCRbeta sequencing. Tofacitinib-treated patients had biopsies at baseline and at 4 and 24 weeks of treatment, with a later scalp biopsy in several patients. Scalp clonality was compared across normal scalp (n=4), patchy alopecia areata scalp (n=8), and alopecia totalis/universalis scalp (n=8). RNA was extracted with the PAXgene miRNA kit for fixed scalp, the miRNeasy kit for PBMCs, and the RNeasy kit for mouse skin. TCRbeta CDR3 regions were amplified by immunoSEQ multiplex PCR with 35 Vbeta forward and 13 Jbeta reverse primers. Points the paper makes about the study in general: Compared with normal scalp, lesional scalp had higher clonality and more expanded CD8+ clones, particularly in alopecia totalis/universalis, a pattern that suggests antigenic drive. Shared TCR sequences between patients were less evident than in mice, which may be partly attributable to HLA diversity in the patient population. Unlike mouse skin, where gammadelta T cells dominate, normal human skin contains resident alphabeta T cells that get sequenced too, which complicates analysis of the scalp TCR repertoire.

The germline V gene yields MNHNS for CDR1 and SASEGT for CDR2. Reading from cysteine to phenylalanine, the CDR3 counts 14 amino acids. The only DNA kept is the CDR3, 42 bases in frame from the first base. V is shortened by 1 base, J by 1 base, and the region joining them spans 7 bases. Libraries were prepared through the immunoSEQ multiplex PCR assay. For TCR sequencing, RNA was extracted from every sample and reverse transcribed into cDNA to serve as template. SuperScript III was used to make first-strand cDNA, primed with a 2:1 mix of oligo-dT and random hexamers. Amplification bias was assessed with a synthetic immune receptor repertoire, and residual bias was removed computationally. The original pipeline was this. After raw reads were preprocessed to remove errors, the CDR3 was defined following IMGT conventions as running from the conserved cysteine to phenylalanine. Clonality was calculated as 1 minus Shannon entropy normalized by log2 of the number of productive unique TCRs. Whether scalp clones were CD4 or CD8 was inferred by matching scalp TCRbeta sequences against CD4 and CD8 repertoires sorted from blood. Sourced from immuneACCESS, this table was stored by TCRdb with only in-frame sequences that have V and J called. A share of the clones is absent; for the studies checked, an unresolved V gene accounts for under half, and the remainder has no known explanation. V and J calls and clone size are given by that table; D and trimming were obtained from the DNA. Recorded for this sample are 200,000 to 250,000 clones; approximately 61% of them occurred a single time. The top ten hold 0.45% of the sample.

This clone was seen just once. The antigen it binds to is not known. No much larger clonotype is one base removed from it; base qualities were not supplied. This specimen's time point label, interpreted: baseline before oral tofacitinib. Lesional scalp punch biopsies and peripheral blood were obtained from alopecia areata patients. After PBMCs were isolated by density centrifugation and stained for CD3, CD4 and CD8, a FACSAria was used to sort CD4+ and CD8+ T cells. Sequenced here: CD4+ T cells sorted from blood, sampled at week 0. The source is a human donor with alopecia areata. The chain joins TRBV6-1 to TRBJ1-1; the D gene is not confidently resolved. The bases read TGTGCCAGCAGTGAAGGGATGAGGAACACTGAAGCTTTCTTT. The translation is CASSEGMRNTEAFF.